The present T cell receptor (beta chain) was sequenced within a study of blood T cells in healthy people across ages. V shed 4 bases, J shed 7 bases, and the junction held 10 bases outside the gene matches. This CDR3 spans 16 amino acids. The V gene's germline CDR1 is KGHDR and CDR2 SFDVKD. Approximately 10 milliliters was the volume of peripheral blood drawn from each donor. A minimum of 6 micrograms of total RNA was extracted per sample. The study, taken as a whole, reports: While age rose, TCR beta diversity per million T cells dropped in a roughly linear way.

In regard to this clonotype: Its antigen is unidentified.

Using a J-beta primer mix together with a sample-barcoded 5' primer, a second PCR was run for roughly 7 to 11 cycles. Every molecule of cDNA carried a tag from a template-switch adaptor with 12 random nucleotides. TCRdb reprocessed the 5' RACE reads with MiXCR, giving one entry per CDR3 protein. The sample holds approximately 1,100,000 distinct CDR3 sequences, 35% to 50% seen once. The sequence was collected from a woman in her sixties or seventies in good health. This rearrangement joins TRBV24-1 to TRBJ2-1, with 9 bases lining up with TRBD1. The sample comprised blood. The CDR3 loop is CATSETGTGRSNEQFF. The CDR3 DNA follows: TGTGCCACCAGTGAAACCGGGACAGGGCGTAGTAATGAGCAGTTCTTC.